Listed below are T cell receptor beta chains from one sample, sequenced in a study of T cell responses to AZD1222 COVID-19 vaccine. The method was immunoSEQ multiplex PCR; TCRdb's version includes in-frame clones alone and lacks a portion of them. Found here are under 200,000 clones, 91% of them singletons; the top ten hold under 2.5%. The sample in question was peripheral blood, obtained on day 0 of AZD1222 vaccination. These receptors were collected from an adult in good health. Both conserved end residues are part of each CDR3. A D gene is named only where the DNA matches it firmly. Size is stated for part of the rows, as once, few or many counts, or as a class when the clone is expanded.

clone_size: once; j_call: TRBJ1-2; v_call: TRBV18; d_call: NA; cdr3_length: 13; cdr3_aa: CASGTPPNYGYTF; cdr3_nt: TGTGCCAGCGGGACACCACCTAACTATGGCTACACCTTC
clone_size: NA; j_call: TRBJ2-1; v_call: TRBV11-2; d_call: TRBD2; cdr3_length: 20; cdr3_aa: CASSLERGTSHSGSYNEQFF; cdr3_nt: TGTGCCAGCAGCTTAGAGCGGGGGACTAGCCACTCTGGGTCCTACAATGAGCAGTTCTTC
clone_size: NA; j_call: TRBJ2-7; v_call: TRBV28; d_call: TRBD1; cdr3_length: 15; cdr3_aa: CASSFGTGVYYEQYF; cdr3_nt: TGTGCCAGCAGTTTTGGGACAGGGGTCTACTACGAGCAGTACTTC
clone_size: NA; j_call: TRBJ1-1; v_call: TRBV7-9; d_call: NA; cdr3_length: 14; cdr3_aa: CASSPKGTLSEAFF; cdr3_nt: TGTGCCAGCAGCCCTAAGGGGACGCTCTCTGAAGCTTTCTTT
clone_size: NA; j_call: TRBJ1-3; v_call: TRBV11-2; d_call: NA; cdr3_length: 14; cdr3_aa: CASSLSRGVNTIYF; cdr3_nt: TGTGCCAGCAGCTTATCGAGAGGGGTAAACACCATATATTTT
clone_size: NA; j_call: TRBJ2-5; v_call: TRBV9; d_call: TRBD2; cdr3_length: 15; cdr3_aa: CASSVTSGSRETQYF; cdr3_nt: TGTGCCAGCAGCGTTACTAGCGGGAGCCGAGAGACCCAGTACTTC
clone_size: once; j_call: TRBJ1-2; v_call: TRBV27; d_call: TRBD1; cdr3_length: 14; cdr3_aa: CASRTWTGNYGYTF; cdr3_nt: TGTGCCAGCAGAACATGGACAGGGAACTATGGCTACACCTTC
clone_size: NA; j_call: TRBJ2-1; v_call: TRBV11-3; d_call: TRBD1; cdr3_length: 14; cdr3_aa: CASSPDRGVQEQFF; cdr3_nt: TGTGCCAGCAGCCCAGACAGGGGAGTACAGGAGCAGTTCTTC
clone_size: NA; j_call: TRBJ2-1; v_call: TRBV27; d_call: NA; cdr3_length: 15; cdr3_aa: CASSLFPLGWNEQFF; cdr3_nt: TGTGCCAGCAGTTTATTCCCCCTAGGGTGGAATGAGCAGTTCTTC
clone_size: NA; j_call: TRBJ1-1; v_call: TRBV25-1; d_call: NA; cdr3_length: 13; cdr3_aa: CASSEYFSPEAFF; cdr3_nt: TGTGCCAGCAGTGAATATTTCAGCCCTGAAGCTTTCTTT
clone_size: NA; j_call: TRBJ1-1; v_call: TRBV19; d_call: NA; cdr3_length: 14; cdr3_aa: CASSFRQGRTEAFF; cdr3_nt: TGTGCCAGTAGTTTCCGTCAGGGTCGGACTGAAGCTTTCTTT
clone_size: NA; j_call: TRBJ1-3; v_call: TRBV19; d_call: NA; cdr3_length: 14; cdr3_aa: CASSIPGPGNTIYF; cdr3_nt: TGTGCCAGTAGTATTCCCGGACCGGGAAACACCATATATTTT